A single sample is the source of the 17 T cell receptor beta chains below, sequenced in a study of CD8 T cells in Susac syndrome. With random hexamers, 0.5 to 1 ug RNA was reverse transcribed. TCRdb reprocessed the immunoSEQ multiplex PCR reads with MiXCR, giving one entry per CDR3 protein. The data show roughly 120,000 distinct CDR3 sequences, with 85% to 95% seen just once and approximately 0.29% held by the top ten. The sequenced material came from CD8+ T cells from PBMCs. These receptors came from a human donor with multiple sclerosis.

CDR3 loop: CASSPGTGVSYEQYF. The CDR3 bases are TGTGCCAGCAGCCCCGGGACAGGGGTCTCCTACGAGCAGTACTTC. The chain recombines TRBV11-2 with TRBJ2-7; 10 nucleotides agree with TRBD1. The CDR3 contains 15 residues. V shed 5 bases and J 0 bases; nucleotides not matched to a gene: 4. Germline CDR1 reads SGHAT; CDR2 reads FQNNGV.

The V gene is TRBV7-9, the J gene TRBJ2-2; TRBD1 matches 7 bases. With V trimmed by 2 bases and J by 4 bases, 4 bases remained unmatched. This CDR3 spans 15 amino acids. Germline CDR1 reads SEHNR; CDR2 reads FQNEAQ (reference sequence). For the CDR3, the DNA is TGTGCCAGCAGCTTAAAACAGGGGAGCACCGGGGAGCTGTTTTTT. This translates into CASSLKQGSTGELFF.

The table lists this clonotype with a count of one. The DNA of the CDR3 is TGTGCCACCAGAGCGGGATCGCACTACGAGCAGTACGTC. Amino acids: CATRAGSHYEQYV. The chain couples TRBV15 to TRBJ2-7; 7 bases are a match to TRBD2. The CDR3 totals 13 residues. J gave up 3 bases and V 6 bases, and 5 bases lay outside the gene matches. Germline CDR1 reads LNHNV; CDR2 reads YYDKDF (reference sequence).

CDR3 DNA: TGTGCCAGCAGCCTTAACGGGACAGGGGGGCCCGAAAAACTGTTTTTT. It is translated as CASSLNGTGGPEKLFF. The V call is TRBV7-3, the J call TRBJ1-4, with 11 bases fitting TRBD1. The CDR3 has 16 amino acids. Germline CDR1 reads SGHTA; CDR2 reads FQGTGA. The V and J ends lost 5 bases and 8 bases, in that order; junction bases with no gene match: 10.

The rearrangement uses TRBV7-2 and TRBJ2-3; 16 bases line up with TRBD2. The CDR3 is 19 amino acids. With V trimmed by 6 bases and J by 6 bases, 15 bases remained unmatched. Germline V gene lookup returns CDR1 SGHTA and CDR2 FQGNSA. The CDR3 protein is CASRDLSGTSGRASDTQYF. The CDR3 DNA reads TGTGCCAGCAGGGATTTGTCCGGGACTAGCGGGAGGGCCAGTGATACGCAGTATTTT. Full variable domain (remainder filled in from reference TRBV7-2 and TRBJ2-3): GAGVSQSPSNKVTEKGKDVELRCDPISGHTALYWYRQSLGQGLEFLIYFQGNSAPDKSGLPSDRFSAERTGGSVSTLTIQRTQQEDSAVYLCASRDLSGTSGRASDTQYFGPGTRLTVL.

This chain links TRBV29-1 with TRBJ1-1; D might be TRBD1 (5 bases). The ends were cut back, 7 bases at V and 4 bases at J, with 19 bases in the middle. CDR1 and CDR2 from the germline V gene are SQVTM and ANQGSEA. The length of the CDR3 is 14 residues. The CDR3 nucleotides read TGCAGCGAGGGAGGATCGGGGGTGGGCACTGAAGCTTTCTTT. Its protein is CSEGGSGVGTEAFF.

CDR3 amino acids: CASSVVGQGASEAFF. CDR3 sequence (DNA): TGTGCCAGCAGCGTAGTTGGACAGGGGGCCTCTGAAGCTTTCTTT. V and J are TRBV9 and TRBJ1-1, with 11 bases matching TRBD1. The CDR3 spans 15 residues. V lost 0 bases to trimming and J lost 6 bases; unmatched junction nucleotides: 4. The germline CDR1 and CDR2 sequences are SGDLS and YYNGEE.

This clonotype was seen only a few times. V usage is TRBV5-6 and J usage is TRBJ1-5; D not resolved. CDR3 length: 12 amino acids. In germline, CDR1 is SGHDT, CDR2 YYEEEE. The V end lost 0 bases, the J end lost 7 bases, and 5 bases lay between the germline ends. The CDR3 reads CASSLASQPQHF. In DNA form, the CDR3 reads TGTGCCAGCAGCTTGGCATCCCAGCCCCAGCATTTT.

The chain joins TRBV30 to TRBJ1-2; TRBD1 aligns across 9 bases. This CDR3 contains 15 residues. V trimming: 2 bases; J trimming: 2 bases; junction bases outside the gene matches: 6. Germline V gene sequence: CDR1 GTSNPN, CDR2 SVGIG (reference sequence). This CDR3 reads CAWSTPGQGNYGYTF. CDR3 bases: TGTGCCTGGAGTACTCCGGGACAGGGCAACTATGGCTACACCTTC.

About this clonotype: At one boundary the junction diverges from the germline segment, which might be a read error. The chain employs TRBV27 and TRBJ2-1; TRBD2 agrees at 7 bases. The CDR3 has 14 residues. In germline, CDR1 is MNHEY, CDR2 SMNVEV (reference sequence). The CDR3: CASSLWVGRTEQFF. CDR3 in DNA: TGTGCCAGCAGTTTATGGGTCGGGAGGACGGAGCAGTTTTTC.

The CDR3 is CASSQTGTTEAFF. In nucleotides, the CDR3 is TGCGCCAGCAGCCAAACAGGGACCACTGAAGCTTTCTTT. This chain connects TRBV4-1 to TRBJ1-1; the D gene is possibly TRBD1 (6 bases). Trimming removed 2 bases from V and 4 bases from J, with 8 bases in between. This CDR3 has 13 residues. Germline loops: CDR1 MGHRA, CDR2 YSYEKL.

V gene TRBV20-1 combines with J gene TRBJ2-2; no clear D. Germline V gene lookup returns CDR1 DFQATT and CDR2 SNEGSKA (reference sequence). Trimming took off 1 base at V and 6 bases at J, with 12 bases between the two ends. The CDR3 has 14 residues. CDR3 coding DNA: TGCAGTGCTAGAGGGCCCTCGGGTCCCGGGGAGCTGTTTTTT. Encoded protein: CSARGPSGPGELFF.

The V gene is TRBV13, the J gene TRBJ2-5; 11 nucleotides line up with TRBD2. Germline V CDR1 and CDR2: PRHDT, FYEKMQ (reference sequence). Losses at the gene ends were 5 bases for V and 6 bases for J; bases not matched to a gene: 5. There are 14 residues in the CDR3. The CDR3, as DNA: TGTGCCAGCAGCCCACTAGCGGGAGAGCAGACCCAGTACTTC. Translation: CASSPLAGEQTQYF.

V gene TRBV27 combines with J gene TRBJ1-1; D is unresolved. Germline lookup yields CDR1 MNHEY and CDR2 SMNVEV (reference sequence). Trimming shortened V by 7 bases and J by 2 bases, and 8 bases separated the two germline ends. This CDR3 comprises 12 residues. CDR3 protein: CASTTGNTEAFF. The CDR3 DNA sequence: TGTGCCAGCACTACGGGAAACACTGAAGCTTTCTTT.

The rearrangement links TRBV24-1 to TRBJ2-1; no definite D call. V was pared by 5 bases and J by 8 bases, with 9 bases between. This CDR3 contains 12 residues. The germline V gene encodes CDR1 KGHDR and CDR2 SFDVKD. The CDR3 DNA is TGTGCCACCAGTGGGCCTGGCGATGAGCAGTTCTTC. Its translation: CATSGPGDEQFF.

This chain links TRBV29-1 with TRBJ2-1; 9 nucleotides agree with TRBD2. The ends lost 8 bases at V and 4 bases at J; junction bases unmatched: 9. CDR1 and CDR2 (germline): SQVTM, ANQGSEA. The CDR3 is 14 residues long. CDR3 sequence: CSLTGTSRYNEQFF. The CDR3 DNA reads TGCAGCCTGACCGGGACTAGCAGATACAATGAGCAGTTCTTC.

CDR3 sequence reads: CASTFTGVRSSYEQYF. The DNA of the CDR3 is TGTGCCAGCACGTTCACAGGCGTAAGAAGCTCCTACGAGCAGTACTTC. V gene TRBV6-5 combines with J gene TRBJ2-7; D is perhaps TRBD1 (5 bases). V shed 7 bases and J shed 0 bases, with 19 bases lying between them. The CDR3 has 16 residues. The V gene's germline CDR1 is MNHEY and CDR2 SVGAGI.